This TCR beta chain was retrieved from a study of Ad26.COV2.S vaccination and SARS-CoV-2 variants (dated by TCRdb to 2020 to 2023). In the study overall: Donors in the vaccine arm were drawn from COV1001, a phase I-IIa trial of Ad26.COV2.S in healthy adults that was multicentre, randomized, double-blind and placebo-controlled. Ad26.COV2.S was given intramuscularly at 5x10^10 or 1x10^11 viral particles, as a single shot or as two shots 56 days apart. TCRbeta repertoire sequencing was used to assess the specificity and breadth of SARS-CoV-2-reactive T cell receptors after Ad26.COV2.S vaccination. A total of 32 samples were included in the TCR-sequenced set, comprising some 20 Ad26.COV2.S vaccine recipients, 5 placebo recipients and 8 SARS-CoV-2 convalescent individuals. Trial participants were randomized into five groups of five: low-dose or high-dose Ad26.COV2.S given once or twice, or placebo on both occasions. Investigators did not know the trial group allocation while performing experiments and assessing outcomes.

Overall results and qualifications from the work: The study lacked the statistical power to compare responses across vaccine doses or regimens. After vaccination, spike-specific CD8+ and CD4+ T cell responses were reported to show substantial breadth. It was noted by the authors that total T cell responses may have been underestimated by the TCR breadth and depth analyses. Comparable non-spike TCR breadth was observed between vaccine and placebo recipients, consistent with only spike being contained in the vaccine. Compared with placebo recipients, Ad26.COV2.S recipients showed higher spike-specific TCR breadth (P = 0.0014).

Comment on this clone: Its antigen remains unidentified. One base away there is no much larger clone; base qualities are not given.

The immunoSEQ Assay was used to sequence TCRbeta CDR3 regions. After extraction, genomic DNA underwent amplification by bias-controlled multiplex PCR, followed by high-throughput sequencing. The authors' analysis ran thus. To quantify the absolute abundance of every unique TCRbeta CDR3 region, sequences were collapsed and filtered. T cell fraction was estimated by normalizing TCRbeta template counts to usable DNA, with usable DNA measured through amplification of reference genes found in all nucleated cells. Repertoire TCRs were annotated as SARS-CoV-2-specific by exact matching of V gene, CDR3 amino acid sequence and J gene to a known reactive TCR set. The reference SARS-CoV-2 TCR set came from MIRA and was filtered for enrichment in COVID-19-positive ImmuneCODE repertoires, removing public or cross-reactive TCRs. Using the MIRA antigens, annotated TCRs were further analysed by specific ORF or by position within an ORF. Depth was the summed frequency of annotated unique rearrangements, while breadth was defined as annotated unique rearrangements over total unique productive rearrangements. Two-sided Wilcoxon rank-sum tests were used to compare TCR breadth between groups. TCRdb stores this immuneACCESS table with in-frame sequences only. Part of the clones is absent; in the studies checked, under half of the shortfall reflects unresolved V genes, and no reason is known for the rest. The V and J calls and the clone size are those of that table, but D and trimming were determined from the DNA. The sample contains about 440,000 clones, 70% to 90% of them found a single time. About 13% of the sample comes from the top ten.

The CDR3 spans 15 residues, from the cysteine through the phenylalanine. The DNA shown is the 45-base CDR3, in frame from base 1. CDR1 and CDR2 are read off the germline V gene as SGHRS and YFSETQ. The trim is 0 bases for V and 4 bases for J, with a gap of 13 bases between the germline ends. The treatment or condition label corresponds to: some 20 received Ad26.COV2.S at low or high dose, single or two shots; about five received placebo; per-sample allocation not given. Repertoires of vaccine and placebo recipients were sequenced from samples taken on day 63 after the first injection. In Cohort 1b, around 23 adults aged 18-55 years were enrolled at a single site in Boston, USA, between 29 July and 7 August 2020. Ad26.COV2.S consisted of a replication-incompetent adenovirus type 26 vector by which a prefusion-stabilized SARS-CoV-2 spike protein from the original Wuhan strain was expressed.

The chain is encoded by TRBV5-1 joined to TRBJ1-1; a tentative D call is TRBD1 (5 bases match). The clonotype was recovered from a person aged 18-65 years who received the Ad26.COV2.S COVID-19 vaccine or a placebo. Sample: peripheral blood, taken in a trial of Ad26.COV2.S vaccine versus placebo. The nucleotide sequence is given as TGCGCCAGCAGCTTGGGACCCGGGAGGGGCACTGAAGCTTTCTTT. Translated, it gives CASSLGPGRGTEAFF. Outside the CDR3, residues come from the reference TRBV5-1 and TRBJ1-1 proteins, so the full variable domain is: KAGVTQTPRYLIKTRGQQVTLSCSPISGHRSVSWYQQTPGQGLQFLFEYFSETQRNKGNFPGRFSGRQFSNSRSEMNVSTLELGDSALYLCASSLGPGRGTEAFFGQGTRLTVV.